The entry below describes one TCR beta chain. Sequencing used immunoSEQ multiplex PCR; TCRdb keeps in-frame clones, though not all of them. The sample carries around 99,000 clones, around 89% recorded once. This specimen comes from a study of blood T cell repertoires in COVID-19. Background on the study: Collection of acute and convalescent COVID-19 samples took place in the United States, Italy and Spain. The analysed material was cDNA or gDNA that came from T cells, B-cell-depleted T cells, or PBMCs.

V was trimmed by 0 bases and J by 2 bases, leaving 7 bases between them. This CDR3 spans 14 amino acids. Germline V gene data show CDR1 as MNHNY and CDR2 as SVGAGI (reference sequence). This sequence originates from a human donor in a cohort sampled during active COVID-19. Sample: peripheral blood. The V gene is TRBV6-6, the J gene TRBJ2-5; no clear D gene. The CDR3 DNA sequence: TGTGCCAGCAGTTACTCTGGCCAACAAGAGACCCAGTACTTC. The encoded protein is CASSYSGQQETQYF.